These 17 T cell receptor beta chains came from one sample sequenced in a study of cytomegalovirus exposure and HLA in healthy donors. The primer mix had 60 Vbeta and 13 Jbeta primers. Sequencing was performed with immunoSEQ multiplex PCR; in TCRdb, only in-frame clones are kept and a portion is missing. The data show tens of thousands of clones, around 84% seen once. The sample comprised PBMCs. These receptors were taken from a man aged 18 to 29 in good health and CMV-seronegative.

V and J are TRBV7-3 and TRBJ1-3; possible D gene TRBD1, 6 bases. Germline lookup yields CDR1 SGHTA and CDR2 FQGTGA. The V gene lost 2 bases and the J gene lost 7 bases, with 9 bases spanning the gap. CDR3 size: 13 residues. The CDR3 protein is CASSLGTFNTIYF. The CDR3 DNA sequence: TGTGCCAGCAGCTTAGGGACATTTAACACCATATATTTT.

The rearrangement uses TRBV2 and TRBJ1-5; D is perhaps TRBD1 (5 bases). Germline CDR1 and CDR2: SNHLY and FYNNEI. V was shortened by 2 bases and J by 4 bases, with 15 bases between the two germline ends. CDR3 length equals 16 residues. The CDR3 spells CASSERRGGGNQPQHF. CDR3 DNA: TGTGCCAGCAGTGAAAGGAGGGGTGGTGGGAATCAGCCCCAGCATTTT.

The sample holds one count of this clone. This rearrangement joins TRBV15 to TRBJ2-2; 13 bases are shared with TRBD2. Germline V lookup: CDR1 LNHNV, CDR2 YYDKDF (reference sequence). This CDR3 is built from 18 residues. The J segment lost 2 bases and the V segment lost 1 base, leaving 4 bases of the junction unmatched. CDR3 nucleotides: TGTGCCACCAGCAGAGGTGGACTAGCGGGAGATAACACCGGGGAGCTGTTTTTT. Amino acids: CATSRGGLAGDNTGELFF.

This chain's CDR3 is CASSLDGKSTDTQYF. The CDR3 nucleotides are TGCGCCAGCAGCTTGGACGGGAAGAGCACAGATACGCAGTATTTT. The chain links TRBV5-1 to TRBJ2-3; maybe TRBD2 (5 bases). CDR1 and CDR2 from the germline V gene are SGHRS and YFSETQ. This CDR3 contains 15 residues. V was pared by 0 bases and J by 0 bases, with 8 bases between.

The CDR3 here is CASSQTGGANYGYTF. CDR3 sequence (DNA): TGTGCCAGCAGTCAAACAGGGGGCGCAAACTATGGCTACACCTTC. The chain carries TRBV7-2 and TRBJ1-2; 9 nucleotides agree with TRBD1. Germline CDR1 SGHTA, CDR2 FQGNSA. The CDR3 consists of 15 residues. The V and J ends lost 6 bases and 2 bases, in that order; junction bases with no gene match: 7.

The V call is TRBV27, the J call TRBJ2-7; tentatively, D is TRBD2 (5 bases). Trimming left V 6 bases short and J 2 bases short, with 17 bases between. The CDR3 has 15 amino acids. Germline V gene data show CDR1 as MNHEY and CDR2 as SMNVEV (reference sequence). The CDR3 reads CASSPTGFAPYEQYF. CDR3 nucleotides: TGTGCCAGCAGCCCCACGGGGTTCGCCCCCTACGAGCAGTACTTC.

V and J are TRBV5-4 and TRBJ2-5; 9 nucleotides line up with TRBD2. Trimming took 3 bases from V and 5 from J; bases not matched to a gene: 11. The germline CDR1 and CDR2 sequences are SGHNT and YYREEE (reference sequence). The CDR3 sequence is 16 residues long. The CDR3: CASSWRGGQLPETQYF. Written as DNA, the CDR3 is TGTGCCAGCAGCTGGCGGGGGGGACAACTTCCCGAGACCCAGTACTTC. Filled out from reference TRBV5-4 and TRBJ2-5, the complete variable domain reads ETGVTQSPTHLIKTRGQQVTLRCSSQSGHNTVSWYQQALGQGPQFIFQYYREEENGRGNFPPRFSGLQFPNYSSELNVNALELDDSALYLCASSWRGGQLPETQYFGPGTRLLVL.

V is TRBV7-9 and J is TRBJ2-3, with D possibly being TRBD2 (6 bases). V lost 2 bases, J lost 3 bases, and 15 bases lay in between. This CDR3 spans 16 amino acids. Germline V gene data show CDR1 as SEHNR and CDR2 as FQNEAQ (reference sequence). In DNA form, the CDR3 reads TGTGCCAGCAGCTTACGGTCTAGCGCGGCGACAGATACGCAGTATTTT. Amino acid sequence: CASSLRSSAATDTQYF.

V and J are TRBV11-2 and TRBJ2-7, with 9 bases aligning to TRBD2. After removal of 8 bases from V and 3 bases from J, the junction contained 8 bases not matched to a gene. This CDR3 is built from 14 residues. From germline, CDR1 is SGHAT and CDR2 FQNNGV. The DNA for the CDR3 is TGTGCCAGCGGGAAACTAGCGGGCCACTACGAGCAGTACTTC. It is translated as CASGKLAGHYEQYF.

CDR3 protein: CASSQESSGLAGLTTQYF. The CDR3 bases are TGCGCCAGCAGCCAAGAATCGTCCGGACTAGCGGGCCTCACGACCCAGTACTTC. V and J are TRBV4-1 and TRBJ2-5, with TRBD2 identical over 11 bases. This CDR3 spans 18 amino acids. V gave up 0 bases and J gave up 7 bases; unmatched junction bases: 13. Per the germline V gene, CDR1 is MGHRA and CDR2 is YSYEKL.

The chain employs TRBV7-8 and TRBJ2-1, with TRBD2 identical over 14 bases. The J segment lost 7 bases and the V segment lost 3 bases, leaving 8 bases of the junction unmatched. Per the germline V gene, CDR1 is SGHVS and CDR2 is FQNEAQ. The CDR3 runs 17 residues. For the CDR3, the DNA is TGTGCCAGCAGCTTGACTAGCGGGAGGGCCGGGGGTAATGAGCAGTTCTTC. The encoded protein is CASSLTSGRAGGNEQFF.

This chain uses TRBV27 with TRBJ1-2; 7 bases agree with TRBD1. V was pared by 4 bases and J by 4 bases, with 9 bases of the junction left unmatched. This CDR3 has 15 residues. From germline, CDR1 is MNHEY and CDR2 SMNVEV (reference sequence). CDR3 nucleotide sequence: TGTGCCAGCAGTTCCAGCCCGGGACAGTCCTATGGCTACACCTTC. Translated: CASSSSPGQSYGYTF.

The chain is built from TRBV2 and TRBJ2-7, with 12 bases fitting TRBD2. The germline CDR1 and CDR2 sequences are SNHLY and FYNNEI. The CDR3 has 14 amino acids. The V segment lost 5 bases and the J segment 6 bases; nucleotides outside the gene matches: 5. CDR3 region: CASSTSGRLLEQYF. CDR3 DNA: TGTGCCAGCAGTACTAGCGGGAGGCTCCTCGAGCAGTACTTC.

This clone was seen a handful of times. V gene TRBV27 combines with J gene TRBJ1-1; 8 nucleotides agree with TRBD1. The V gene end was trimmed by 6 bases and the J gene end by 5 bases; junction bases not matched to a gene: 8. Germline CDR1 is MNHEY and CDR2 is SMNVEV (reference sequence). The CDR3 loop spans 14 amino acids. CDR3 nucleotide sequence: TGTGCCAGCAGCTCAGGGGGCGCGTGGACTGAAGCTTTCTTT. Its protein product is CASSSGGAWTEAFF.

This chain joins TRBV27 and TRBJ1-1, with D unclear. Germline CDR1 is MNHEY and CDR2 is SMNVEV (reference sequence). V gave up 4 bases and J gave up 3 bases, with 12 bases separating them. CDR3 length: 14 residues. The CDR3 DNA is TGTGCCAGCAGTTCCCGAGCGGTACACACTGAAGCTTTCTTT. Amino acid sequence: CASSSRAVHTEAFF.

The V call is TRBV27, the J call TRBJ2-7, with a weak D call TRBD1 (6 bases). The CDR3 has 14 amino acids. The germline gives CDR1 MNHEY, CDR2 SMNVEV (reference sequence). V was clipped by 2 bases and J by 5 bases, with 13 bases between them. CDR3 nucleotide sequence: TGTGCCAGCAGTTTAAGGGGGAGTGTCGACGAGCAGTACTTC. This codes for CASSLRGSVDEQYF.

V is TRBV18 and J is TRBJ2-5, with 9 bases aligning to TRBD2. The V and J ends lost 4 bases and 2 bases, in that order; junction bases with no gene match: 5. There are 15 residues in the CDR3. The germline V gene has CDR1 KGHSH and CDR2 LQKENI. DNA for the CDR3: TGTGCCAGCTCACTTAGCGGGAGCTTTCAAGAGACCCAGTACTTC. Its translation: CASSLSGSFQETQYF.